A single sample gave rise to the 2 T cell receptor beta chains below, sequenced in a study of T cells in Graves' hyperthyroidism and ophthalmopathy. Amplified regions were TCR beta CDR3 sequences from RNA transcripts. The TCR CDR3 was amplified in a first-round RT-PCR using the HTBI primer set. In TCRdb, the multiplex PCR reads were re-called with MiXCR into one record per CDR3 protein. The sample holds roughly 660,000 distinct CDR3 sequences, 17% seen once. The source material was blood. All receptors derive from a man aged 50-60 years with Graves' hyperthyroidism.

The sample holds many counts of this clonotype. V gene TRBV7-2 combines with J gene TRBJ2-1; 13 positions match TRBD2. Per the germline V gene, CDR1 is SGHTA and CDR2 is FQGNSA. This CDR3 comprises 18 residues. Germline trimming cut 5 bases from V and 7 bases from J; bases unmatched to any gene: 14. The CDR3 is CASSIDSLGLAGVNEQFF. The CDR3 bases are TGTGCCAGCAGCATCGACAGCCTCGGACTAGCGGGAGTGAATGAGCAGTTCTTC.

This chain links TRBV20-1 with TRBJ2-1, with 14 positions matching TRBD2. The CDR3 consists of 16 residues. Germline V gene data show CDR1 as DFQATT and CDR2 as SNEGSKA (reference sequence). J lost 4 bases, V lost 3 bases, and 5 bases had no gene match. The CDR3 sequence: CSARRTSGRSYNEQFF. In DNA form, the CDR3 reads TGCAGTGCTAGGCGGACTAGCGGGAGGTCTTACAATGAGCAGTTCTTC.